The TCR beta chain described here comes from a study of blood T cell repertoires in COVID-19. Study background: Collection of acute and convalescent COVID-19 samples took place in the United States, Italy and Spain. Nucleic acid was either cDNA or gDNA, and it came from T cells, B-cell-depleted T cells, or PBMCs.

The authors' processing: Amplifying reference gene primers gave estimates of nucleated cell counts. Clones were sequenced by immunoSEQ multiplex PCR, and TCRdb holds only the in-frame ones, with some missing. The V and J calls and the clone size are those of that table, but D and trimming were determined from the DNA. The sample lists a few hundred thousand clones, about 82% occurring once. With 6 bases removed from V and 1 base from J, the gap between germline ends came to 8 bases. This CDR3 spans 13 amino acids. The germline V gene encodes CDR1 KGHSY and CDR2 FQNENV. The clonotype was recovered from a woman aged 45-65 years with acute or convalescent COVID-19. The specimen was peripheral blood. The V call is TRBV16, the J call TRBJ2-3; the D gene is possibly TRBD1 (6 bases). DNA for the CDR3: TGTGCCAGCAGTCGACAGGGCACAGATACGCAGTATTTT. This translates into CASSRQGTDTQYF.